This paragraph reports one TCR beta chain. The data stem from a study of blood T cell repertoires in COVID-19. As processed by the authors: Amplification with reference gene primers provided the estimates of nucleated cell counts. The repertoire was sequenced with immunoSEQ multiplex PCR; TCRdb's copy has only in-frame clones and lacks some. The DNA was the basis for D and trimming; V, J and clone size are from that table. The data contain roughly 180,000 clones, 75% to 80% of them singletons. Germline V gene lookup returns CDR1 SGHRS and CDR2 YFSETQ. The CDR3 has 15 amino acids. The V and J ends lost 0 bases and 2 bases, in that order; junction bases with no gene match: 3.

The specimen sequenced was peripheral blood. This clonotype was obtained from a woman between 45 and 60 years old with active or convalescent COVID-19. The rearrangement links TRBV5-1 to TRBJ2-3; 7 nucleotides align to TRBD1. Here the CDR3 reads CASSLAQGVTDTQYF. DNA for the CDR3: TGCGCCAGCAGCTTGGCTCAGGGGGTCACAGATACGCAGTATTTT.